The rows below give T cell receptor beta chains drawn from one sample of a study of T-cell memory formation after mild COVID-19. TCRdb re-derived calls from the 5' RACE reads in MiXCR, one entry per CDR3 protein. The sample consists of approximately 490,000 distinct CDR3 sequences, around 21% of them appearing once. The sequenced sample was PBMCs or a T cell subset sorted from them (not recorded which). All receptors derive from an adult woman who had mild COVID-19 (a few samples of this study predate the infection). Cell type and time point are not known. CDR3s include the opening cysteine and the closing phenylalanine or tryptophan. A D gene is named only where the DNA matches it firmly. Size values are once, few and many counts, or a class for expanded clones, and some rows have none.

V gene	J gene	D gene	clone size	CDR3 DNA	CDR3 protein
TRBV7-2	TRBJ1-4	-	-	TGTGCCAGCACCCTCGGGAAAGAAAAACTGTTTTTT	CASTLGKEKLFF
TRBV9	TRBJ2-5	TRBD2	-	TGTGCCAGCAGCGTAGGGGGACTAGCGCCGAGAGCCGGGGAGACCCAGTACTTC	CASSVGGLAPRAGETQYF
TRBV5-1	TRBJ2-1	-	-	TGCGCCAGCAGCTCCTTTGGCGGGGAGAACAATGAGCAGTTCTTC	CASSSFGGENNEQFF
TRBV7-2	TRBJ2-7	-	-	TGTGCCAGCAGCTTCCAACTAGGCCCCTACGAGCAGTACTTC	CASSFQLGPYEQYF
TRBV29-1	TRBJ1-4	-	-	TGCAGCGGGGGCGAGGATGAAAAACTGTTTTTT	CSGGEDEKLFF
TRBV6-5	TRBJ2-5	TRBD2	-	TGTGCCAGCAGTTACCGCGGCGGACTAGTTGGGGAGACCCAGTACTTC	CASSYRGGLVGETQYF
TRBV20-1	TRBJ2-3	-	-	TGCAGTGCTAGCCGGGTTGGCGGAACCTCCACAGATACGCAGTATTTT	CSASRVGGTSTDTQYF
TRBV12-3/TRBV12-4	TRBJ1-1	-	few	TGTGCCAGCAGTTTTAAAGGAGGCGCTGAAGCTTTCTTT	CASSFKGGAEAFF
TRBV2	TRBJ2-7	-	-	TGTGCCAGCCTTATAAATCTGGGGTACTACGAGCAGTACTTC	CASLINLGYYEQYF
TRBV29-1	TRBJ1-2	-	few	TGCAGCGTTGAAGGCAGGGGCCCGGAAGGGTATGGCTACACCTTC	CSVEGRGPEGYGYTF
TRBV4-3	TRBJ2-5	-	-	TGCGCCAGCAGCCAAGAATGGGATGAGGAACAAGAGACCCAGTACTTC	CASSQEWDEEQETQYF
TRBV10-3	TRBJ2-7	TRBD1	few	TGTGCCATCAGTGAGAGGGACAGAATCTACGAGCAGTACTTC	CAISERDRIYEQYF
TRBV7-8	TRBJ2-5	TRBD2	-	TGTGCCAGCAAAGAGTACGGGGGGGTGGAGACCCAGTACTTC	CASKEYGGVETQYF
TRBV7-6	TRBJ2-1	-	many	TGTGCCAGCAGTGACCCTAGTAGCAATGAGCAGTTCTTC	CASSDPSSNEQFF
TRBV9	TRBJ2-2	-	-	TGTGCCAGCAGCTTCCTTTCTGACCGAACCGGGGAGCTGTTTTTT	CASSFLSDRTGELFF
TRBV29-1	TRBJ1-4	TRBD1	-	TGCAGCGTTGATTCCGGGACAGGGAGTGAAAAACTGTTTTTT	CSVDSGTGSEKLFF
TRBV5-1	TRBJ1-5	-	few	TGCGCCAGCAGCCCCTCGGGGAGTTTTAGCAATCAGCCCCAGCATTTT	CASSPSGSFSNQPQHF